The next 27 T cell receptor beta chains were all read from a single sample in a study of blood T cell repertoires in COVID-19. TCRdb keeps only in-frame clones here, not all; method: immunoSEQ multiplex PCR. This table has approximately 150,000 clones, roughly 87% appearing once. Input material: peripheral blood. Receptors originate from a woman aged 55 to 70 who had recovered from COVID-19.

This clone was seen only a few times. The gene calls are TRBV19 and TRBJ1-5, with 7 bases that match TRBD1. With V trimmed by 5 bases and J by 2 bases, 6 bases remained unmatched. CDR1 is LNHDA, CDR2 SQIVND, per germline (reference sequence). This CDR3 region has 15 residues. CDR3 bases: TGTGCCAGTAGTGAGACAGGGTTAGGCAATCAGCCCCAGCATTTT. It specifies CASSETGLGNQPQHF.

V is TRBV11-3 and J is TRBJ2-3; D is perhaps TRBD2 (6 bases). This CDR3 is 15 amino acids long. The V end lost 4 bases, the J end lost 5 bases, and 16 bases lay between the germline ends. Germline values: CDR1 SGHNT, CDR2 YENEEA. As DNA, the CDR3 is TGTGCCAGCAGCTCCTTTGGGACTGGAGGAGATACGCAGTATTTT. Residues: CASSSFGTGGDTQYF.

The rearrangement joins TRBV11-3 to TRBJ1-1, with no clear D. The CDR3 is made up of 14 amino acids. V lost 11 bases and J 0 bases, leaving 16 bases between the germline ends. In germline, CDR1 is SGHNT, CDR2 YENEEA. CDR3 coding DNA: TGTGCCGGCGGGCACTCACGGATGAACACTGAAGCTTTCTTT. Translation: CAGGHSRMNTEAFF.

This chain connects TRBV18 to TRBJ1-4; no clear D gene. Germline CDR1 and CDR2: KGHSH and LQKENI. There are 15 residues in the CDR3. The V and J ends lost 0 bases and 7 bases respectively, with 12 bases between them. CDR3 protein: CASSPPLNRGEKLFF. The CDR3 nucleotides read TGTGCCAGCTCACCACCGCTTAATCGGGGTGAAAAACTGTTTTTT.

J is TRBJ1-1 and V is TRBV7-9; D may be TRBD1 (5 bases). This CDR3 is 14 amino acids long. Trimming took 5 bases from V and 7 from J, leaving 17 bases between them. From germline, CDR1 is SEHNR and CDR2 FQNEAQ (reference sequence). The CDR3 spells CASSPTGTGDEAFF. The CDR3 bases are TGTGCCAGCAGCCCCACCGGGACTGGGGATGAAGCTTTCTTT. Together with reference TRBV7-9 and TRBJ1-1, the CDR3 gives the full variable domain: DTGVSQNPRHKITKRGQNVTFRCDPISEHNRLYWYRQTLGQGPEFLTYFQNEAQLEKSRLLSDRFSAERPKGSFSTLEIQRTEQGDSAMYLCASSPTGTGDEAFFGQGTRLTVV.

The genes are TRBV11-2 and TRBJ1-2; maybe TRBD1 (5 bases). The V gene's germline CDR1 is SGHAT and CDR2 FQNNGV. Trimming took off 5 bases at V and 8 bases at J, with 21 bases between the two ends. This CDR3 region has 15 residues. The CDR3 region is CASSPTGGQGHGYTF. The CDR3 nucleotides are TGTGCCAGCAGCCCCACGGGTGGCCAGGGTCACGGCTACACCTTC.

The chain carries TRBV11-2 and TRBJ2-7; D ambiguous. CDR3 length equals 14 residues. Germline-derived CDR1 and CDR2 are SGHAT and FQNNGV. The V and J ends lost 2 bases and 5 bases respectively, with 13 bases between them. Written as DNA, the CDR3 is TGTGCCAGCAGCTTAAGGCTAGTCGGCGACGAGCAGTACTTC. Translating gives CASSLRLVGDEQYF.

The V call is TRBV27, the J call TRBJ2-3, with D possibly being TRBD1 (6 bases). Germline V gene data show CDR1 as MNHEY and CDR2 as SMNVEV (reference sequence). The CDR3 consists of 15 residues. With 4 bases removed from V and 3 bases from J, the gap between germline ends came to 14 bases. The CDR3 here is CASSYGQFGTDTQYF. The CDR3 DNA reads TGTGCCAGCAGTTACGGACAGTTTGGGACAGATACGCAGTATTTT.

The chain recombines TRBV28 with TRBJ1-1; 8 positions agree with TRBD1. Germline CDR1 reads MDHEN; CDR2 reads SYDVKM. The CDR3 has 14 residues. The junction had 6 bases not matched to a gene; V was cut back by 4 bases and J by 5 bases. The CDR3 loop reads CASSWDRQGTEAFF. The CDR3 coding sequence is TGTGCCAGCAGTTGGGACAGGCAGGGGACTGAAGCTTTCTTT.

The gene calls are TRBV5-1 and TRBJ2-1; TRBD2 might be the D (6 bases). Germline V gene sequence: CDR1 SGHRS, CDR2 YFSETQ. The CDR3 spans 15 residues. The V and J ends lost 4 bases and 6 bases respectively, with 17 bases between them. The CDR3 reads CASSLPLGAGNEQFF. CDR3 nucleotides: TGCGCCAGCAGCCTCCCCCTAGGAGCGGGCAATGAGCAGTTCTTC.

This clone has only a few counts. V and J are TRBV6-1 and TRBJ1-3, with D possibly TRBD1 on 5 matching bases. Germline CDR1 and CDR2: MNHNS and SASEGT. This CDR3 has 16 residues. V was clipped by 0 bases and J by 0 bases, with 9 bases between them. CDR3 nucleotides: TGTGCCAGCAGTGAAGCGGGACTCTCCTCTGGAAACACCATATATTTT. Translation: CASSEAGLSSGNTIYF.

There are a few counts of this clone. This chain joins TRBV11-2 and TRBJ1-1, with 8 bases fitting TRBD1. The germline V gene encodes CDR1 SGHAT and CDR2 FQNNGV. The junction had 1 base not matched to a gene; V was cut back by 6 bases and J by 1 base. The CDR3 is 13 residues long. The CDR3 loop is CASRGQENTEAFF. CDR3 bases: TGTGCCAGCAGGGGACAGGAGAACACTGAAGCTTTCTTT.

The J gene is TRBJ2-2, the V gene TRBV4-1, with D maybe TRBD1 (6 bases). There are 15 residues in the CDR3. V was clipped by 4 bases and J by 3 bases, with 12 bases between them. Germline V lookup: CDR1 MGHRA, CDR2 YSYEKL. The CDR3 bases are TGCGCCAGCAGCCGACCGACAGGAGACACCGGGGAGCTGTTTTTT. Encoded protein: CASSRPTGDTGELFF.

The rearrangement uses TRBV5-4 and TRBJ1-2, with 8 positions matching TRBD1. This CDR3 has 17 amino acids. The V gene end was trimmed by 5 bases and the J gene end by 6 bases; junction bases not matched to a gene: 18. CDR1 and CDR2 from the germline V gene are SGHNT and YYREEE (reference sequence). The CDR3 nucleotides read TGTGCCAGCAGGTCGCCGGGACAGGCCCTACATAGGGATGGCTACACCTTC. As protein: CASRSPGQALHRDGYTF.

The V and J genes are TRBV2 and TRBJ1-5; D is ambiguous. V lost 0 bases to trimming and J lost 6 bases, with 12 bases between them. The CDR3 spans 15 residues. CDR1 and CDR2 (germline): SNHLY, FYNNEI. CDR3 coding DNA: TGTGCCAGCAGTGAAGCGCTTCTTGGCAGTCAGCCCCAGCATTTT. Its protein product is CASSEALLGSQPQHF.

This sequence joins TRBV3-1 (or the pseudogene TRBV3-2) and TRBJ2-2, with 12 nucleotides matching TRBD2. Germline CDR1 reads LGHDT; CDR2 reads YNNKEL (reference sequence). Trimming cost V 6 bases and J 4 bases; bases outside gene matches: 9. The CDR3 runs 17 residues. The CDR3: CASRRTSGGPGTGELFF. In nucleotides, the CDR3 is TGTGCCAGCAGGCGCACTAGCGGGGGGCCAGGCACCGGGGAGCTGTTTTTT.

This CDR3 reads CASSPSGDNQPQHF. The CDR3 DNA sequence: TGTGCCAGCAGCCCCTCAGGGGACAATCAGCCCCAGCATTTT. The rearrangement joins TRBV5-6 to TRBJ1-5, with D maybe TRBD1 (6 bases). Deletions cut 4 bases from V and 3 bases from J, with 11 bases between. Germline V CDR1 and CDR2: SGHDT, YYEEEE. CDR3 size: 14 residues.

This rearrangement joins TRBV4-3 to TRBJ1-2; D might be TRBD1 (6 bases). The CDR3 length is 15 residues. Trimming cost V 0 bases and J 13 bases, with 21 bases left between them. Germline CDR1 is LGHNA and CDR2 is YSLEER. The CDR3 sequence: CASSQEGGRGFRRTF. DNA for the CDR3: TGCGCCAGCAGCCAAGAAGGAGGCAGGGGATTTCGTCGCACCTTC.

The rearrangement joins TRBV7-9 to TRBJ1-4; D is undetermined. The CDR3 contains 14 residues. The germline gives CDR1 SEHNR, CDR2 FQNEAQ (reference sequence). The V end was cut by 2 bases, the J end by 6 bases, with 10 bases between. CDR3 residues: CASSLSARDEKLFF. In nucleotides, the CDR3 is TGTGCCAGCAGCTTAAGTGCCCGGGATGAAAAACTGTTTTTT.

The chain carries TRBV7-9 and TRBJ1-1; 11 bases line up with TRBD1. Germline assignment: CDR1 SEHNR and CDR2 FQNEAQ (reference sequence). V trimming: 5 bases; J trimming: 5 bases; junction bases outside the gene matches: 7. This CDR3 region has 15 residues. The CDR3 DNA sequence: TGTGCCAGCAGCCGCGGGACAGGGGGATGGACTGAAGCTTTCTTT. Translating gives CASSRGTGGWTEAFF.

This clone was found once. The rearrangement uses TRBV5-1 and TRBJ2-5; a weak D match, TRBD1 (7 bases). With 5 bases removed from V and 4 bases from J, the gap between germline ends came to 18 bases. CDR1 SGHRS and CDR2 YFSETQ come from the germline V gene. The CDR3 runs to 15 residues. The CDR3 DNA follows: TGCGCCAGCAGGGCCCAGGGGGGCGAAGGAGAGACCCAGTACTTC. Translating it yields CASRAQGGEGETQYF.

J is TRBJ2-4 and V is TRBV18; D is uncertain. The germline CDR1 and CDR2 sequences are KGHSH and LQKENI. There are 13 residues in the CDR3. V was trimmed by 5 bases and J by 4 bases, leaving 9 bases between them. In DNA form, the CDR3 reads TGTGCCAGCTCAACGACGGAGAAAAACATTCAGTACTTC. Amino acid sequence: CASSTTEKNIQYF.

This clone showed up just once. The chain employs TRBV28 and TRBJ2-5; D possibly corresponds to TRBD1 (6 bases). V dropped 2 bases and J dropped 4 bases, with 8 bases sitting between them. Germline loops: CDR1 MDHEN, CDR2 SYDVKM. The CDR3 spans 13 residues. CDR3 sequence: CASSLTGIETQYF. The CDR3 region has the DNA TGTGCCAGCAGTTTAACAGGGATAGAGACCCAGTACTTC.

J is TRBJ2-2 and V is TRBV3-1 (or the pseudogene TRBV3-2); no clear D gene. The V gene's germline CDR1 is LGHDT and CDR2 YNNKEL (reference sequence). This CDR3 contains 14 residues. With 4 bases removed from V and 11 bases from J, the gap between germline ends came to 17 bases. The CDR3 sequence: CASSLTGKVLELFF. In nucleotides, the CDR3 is TGTGCCAGCAGCCTTACCGGTAAAGTGTTAGAGCTGTTTTTT.

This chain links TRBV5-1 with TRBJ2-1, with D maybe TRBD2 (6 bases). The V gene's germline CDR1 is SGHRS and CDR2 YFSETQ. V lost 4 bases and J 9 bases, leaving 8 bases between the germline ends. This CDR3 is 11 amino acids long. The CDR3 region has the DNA TGCGCCAGCAGCGGGGACTTTGAGCAGTTCTTC. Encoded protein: CASSGDFEQFF.

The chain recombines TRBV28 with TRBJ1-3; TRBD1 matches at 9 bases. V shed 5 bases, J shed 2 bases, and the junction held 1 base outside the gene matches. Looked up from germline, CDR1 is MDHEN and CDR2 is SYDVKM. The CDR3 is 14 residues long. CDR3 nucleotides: TGTGCCAGCAGTACAGGGGGCCCTGGAAACACCATATATTTT. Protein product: CASSTGGPGNTIYF.

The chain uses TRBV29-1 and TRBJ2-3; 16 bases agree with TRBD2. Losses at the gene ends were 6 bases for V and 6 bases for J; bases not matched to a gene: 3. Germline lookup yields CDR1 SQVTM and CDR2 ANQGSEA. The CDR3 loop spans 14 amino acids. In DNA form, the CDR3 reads TGCAGCGTGGGGACTAGCGGGGGGGCCGATACGCAGTATTTT. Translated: CSVGTSGGADTQYF.